This entry lists 2 T cell receptor beta chains sequenced from one sample in a study of spatial heterogeneity in lung cancer. TCRdb used MiXCR to reprocess the 5' RACE reads, holding one entry per CDR3 protein. The sample records 43,000 or so distinct CDR3 sequences, around 7% being singletons. Time point given: sample taken at primary tumor resection. The specimen comprised PBMCs, sampled at surgery. All receptors come from a female donor with early-stage non-small cell lung cancer.

This clonotype came up many times. The chain is built from TRBV9 and TRBJ1-4; D unclear. Germline CDR1 is SGDLS and CDR2 is YYNGEE. With 2 bases removed from V and 0 bases from J, the gap between germline ends came to 8 bases. The CDR3 is made up of 15 amino acids. CDR3 loop: CASSVSKSTNEKLFF. Here the CDR3 DNA reads TGTGCCAGCAGCGTTAGCAAGTCAACTAATGAAAAACTGTTTTTT.

This clonotype was seen a few times. The J gene is TRBJ1-5, the V gene TRBV2; D not certain. The CDR3 is 14 residues long. V lost 4 bases to trimming and J lost 6 bases, with 13 bases between them. Germline lookup yields CDR1 SNHLY and CDR2 FYNNEI. Here the CDR3 DNA reads TGTGCCAGCAGTGCGGGAAGGGAGGGTCAGCCCCAGCATTTT. Translation gives CASSAGREGQPQHF. The entire variable domain, with the rest obtained from reference TRBV2 and TRBJ1-5, is as follows: EPEVTQTPSHQVTQMGQEVILRCVPISNHLYFYWYRQILGQKVEFLVSFYNNEISEKSEIFDDQFSVERPDGSNFTLKIRSTKLEDSAMYFCASSAGREGQPQHFGDGTRLSIL.